One sample yielded the 9 T cell receptor beta chains listed below, sequenced in a study of cytomegalovirus exposure and HLA in healthy donors. A multiplex PCR was run with 60 Vbeta primers and 13 Jbeta primers. The data were produced by immunoSEQ multiplex PCR, yet TCRdb's version contains in-frame clones alone and is incomplete. The sample lists under 65,000 clones, 80% occurring once. The material sequenced was PBMCs. These receptors all come from a man aged 30-40 years in good health and CMV-seropositive.

This clone has a handful of counts. This chain connects TRBV30 to TRBJ2-1; TRBD2 agrees at 12 bases. This CDR3 has 12 amino acids. Looked up from germline, CDR1 is GTSNPN and CDR2 is SVGIG (reference sequence). The V segment lost 8 bases and the J segment 7 bases; nucleotides outside the gene matches: 3. CDR3 amino acids: CALAGGRNEQFF. The CDR3 nucleotides are TGTGCCCTAGCGGGGGGGAGGAATGAGCAGTTCTTC.

Only a few counts were recorded for this clone. J is TRBJ1-4 and V is TRBV19; D is unclear. V was trimmed by 7 bases and J by 7 bases, leaving 10 bases between them. There are 12 residues in the CDR3. Germline lookup yields CDR1 LNHDA and CDR2 SQIVND (reference sequence). CDR3 region: CASTAGSEKLFF. CDR3 nucleotide sequence: TGTGCCAGTACCGCGGGCAGTGAAAAACTGTTTTTT.

In the case of this clone: Additional DNA sequences in this sample encode the identical CDR3. The V and J genes are TRBV7-2 and TRBJ2-1; D gene uncertain. This CDR3 comprises 13 residues. V lost 1 base to trimming and J lost 9 bases, with 10 bases between them. Looked up from germline, CDR1 is SGHTA and CDR2 is FQGNSA. CDR3 sequence (DNA): TGTGCCAGCAGCTTAGTGTTCGGTGGTGAGCAGTTCTTC. It is translated as CASSLVFGGEQFF.

The chain joins TRBV15 to TRBJ1-4; D is ambiguous. The CDR3 has 17 amino acids. The germline V gene has CDR1 LNHNV and CDR2 YYDKDF (reference sequence). With 1 base removed from V and 0 bases from J, the gap between germline ends came to 12 bases. The CDR3 DNA is TGTGCCACCAGCAGAGCGGGAAGCCATGCAACTAATGAAAAACTGTTTTTT. Residues: CATSRAGSHATNEKLFF.

The rearrangement joins TRBV29-1 to TRBJ2-2; TRBD2 matches at 8 bases. Per germline, CDR1 SQVTM and CDR2 ANQGSEA. This CDR3 comprises 14 residues. Germline trimming cut 6 bases from V and 0 bases from J; bases unmatched to any gene: 3. The chain's CDR3 is CSVARGANTGELFF. The CDR3 coding sequence is TGCAGCGTGGCGCGGGGGGCGAACACCGGGGAGCTGTTTTTT.

This chain connects TRBV5-6 to TRBJ2-3; weak D call: TRBD2 (6 bases). Trimming left V 5 bases short and J 2 bases short, with 12 bases between. This CDR3 spans 14 amino acids. Germline CDR1 and CDR2: SGHDT and YYEEEE. The CDR3 coding sequence is TGTGCCAGCAGGATAAGGGAGGCCACAGATACGCAGTATTTT. Translated: CASRIREATDTQYF.

Only one count was recorded for this clone. The chain joins TRBV18 to TRBJ2-7; D gene unclear. The DNA end is a closer match to TRBJ2-5, so the J assignment may be wrong. The CDR3 consists of 13 residues. Looked up from germline, CDR1 is KGHSH and CDR2 is LQKENI. The CDR3 spells CASSPASRETQYF. As DNA, the CDR3 is TGTGCCAGCTCACCGGCTAGTCGGGAGACCCAGTACTTC.

This chain uses TRBV5-6 with TRBJ2-7; tentative D call: TRBD1 (7 bases). Germline CDR1 is SGHDT and CDR2 is YYEEEE. V was pared by 4 bases and J by 4 bases, with 21 bases between. The CDR3 extends over 16 amino acids. The CDR3 is CASSALYGGTDYEQYF. In nucleotides, the CDR3 is TGTGCCAGCAGCGCACTATACGGCGGGACAGATTACGAGCAGTACTTC.

This clone was observed a few times. The V call is TRBV19, the J call TRBJ1-3; 8 bases map to TRBD1. The CDR3 sequence is 15 residues long. Germline CDR1 LNHDA, CDR2 SQIVND (reference sequence). Unmatched junction bases numbered 9, after V lost 7 bases and J lost 4 bases. The CDR3 protein is CASTRTGSPGNTIYF. The CDR3 bases are TGTGCCAGTACCCGGACAGGGTCACCGGGAAACACCATATATTTT.